This T cell receptor (beta chain) was identified during a study of cytomegalovirus exposure and HLA in healthy donors. The PCR employed 60 Vbeta primers together with 13 Jbeta primers. Generated by immunoSEQ multiplex PCR, the TCRdb table keeps only in-frame clones and is missing some. In the table there are around 120,000 clones, approximately 80% of which are singletons. Overall study results and limits: Many donors shared some public TCRs, even though most TCR sequences were rare.

The germline V gene encodes CDR1 SEHNR and CDR2 FQNEAQ (reference sequence). Trimming at V came to 5 bases and at J to 9 bases, leaving 7 bases not matched to a gene. This CDR3 contains 15 residues. Details on this clone: Antigen unknown.

The material sequenced was PBMCs. The receptor was derived from a female donor in good health and CMV-seropositive. The J gene is TRBJ1-6, the V gene TRBV7-9; TRBD1 matches 10 bases. The CDR3 region has the DNA TGTGCCAGCAGCCGGGACAGGGGAGGCGGTTCACCCCTCCACTTT. The encoded protein is CASSRDRGGGSPLHF.